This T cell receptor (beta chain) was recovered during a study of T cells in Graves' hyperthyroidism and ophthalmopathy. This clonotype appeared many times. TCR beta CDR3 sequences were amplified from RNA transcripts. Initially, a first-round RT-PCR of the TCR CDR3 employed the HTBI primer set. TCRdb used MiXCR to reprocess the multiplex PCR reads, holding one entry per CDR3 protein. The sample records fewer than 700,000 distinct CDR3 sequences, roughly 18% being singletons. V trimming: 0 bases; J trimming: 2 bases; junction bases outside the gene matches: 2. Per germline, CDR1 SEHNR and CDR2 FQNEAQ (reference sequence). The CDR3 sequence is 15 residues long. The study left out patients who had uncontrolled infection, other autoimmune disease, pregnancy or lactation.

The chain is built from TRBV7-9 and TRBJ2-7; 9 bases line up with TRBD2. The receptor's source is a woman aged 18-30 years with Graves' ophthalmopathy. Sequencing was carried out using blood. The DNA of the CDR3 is TGTGCCAGCAGCTTAGCGGCGGGGGGGCCCTACGAGCAGTACTTC. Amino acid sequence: CASSLAAGGPYEQYF.